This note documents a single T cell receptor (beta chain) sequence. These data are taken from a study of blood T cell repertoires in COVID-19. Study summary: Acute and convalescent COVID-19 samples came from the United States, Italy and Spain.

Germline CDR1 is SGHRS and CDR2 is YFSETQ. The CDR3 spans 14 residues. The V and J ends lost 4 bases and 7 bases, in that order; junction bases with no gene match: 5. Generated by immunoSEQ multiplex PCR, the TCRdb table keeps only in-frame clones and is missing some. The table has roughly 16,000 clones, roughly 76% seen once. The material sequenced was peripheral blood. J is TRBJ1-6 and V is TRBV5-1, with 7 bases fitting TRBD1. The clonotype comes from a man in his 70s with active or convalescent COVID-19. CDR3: CASSIDRVNSPLHF. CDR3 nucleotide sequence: TGCGCCAGCAGCATAGACAGGGTGAATTCACCCCTCCACTTT.